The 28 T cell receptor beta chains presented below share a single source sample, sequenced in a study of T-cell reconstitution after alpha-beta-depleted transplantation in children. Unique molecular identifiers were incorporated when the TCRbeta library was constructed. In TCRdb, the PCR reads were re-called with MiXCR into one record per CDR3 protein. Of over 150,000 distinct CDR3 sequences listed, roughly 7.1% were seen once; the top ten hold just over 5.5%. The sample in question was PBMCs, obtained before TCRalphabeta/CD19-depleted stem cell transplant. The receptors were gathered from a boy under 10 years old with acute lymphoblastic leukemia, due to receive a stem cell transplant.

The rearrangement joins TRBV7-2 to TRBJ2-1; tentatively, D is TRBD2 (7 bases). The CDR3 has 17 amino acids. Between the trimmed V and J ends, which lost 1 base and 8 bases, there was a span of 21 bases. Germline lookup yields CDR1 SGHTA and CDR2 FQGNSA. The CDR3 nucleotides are TGTGCCAGCAGCTTAGGCCTCTTAGCAGGGGCGGGAGATGAGCAGTTCTTC. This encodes CASSLGLLAGAGDEQFF.

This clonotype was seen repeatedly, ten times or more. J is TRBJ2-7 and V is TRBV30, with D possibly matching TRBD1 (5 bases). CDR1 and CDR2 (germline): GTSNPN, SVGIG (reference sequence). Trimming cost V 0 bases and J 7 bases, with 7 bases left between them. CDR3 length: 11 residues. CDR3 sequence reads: CAWSVQVEQYF. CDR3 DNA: TGTGCCTGGAGTGTACAGGTGGAGCAGTACTTC.

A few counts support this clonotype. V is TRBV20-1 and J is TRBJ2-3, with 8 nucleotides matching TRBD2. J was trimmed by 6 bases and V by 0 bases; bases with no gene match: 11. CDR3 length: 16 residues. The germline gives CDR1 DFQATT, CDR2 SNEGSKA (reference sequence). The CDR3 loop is CSARDGTRFSIDTQYF. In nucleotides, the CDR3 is TGCAGTGCTAGAGATGGGACTAGATTTTCCATCGATACGCAGTATTTT.

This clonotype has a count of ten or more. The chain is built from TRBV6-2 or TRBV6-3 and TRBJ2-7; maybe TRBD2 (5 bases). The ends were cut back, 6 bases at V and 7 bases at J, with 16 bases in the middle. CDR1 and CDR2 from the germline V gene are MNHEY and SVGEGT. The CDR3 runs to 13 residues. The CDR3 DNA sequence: TGTGCCAGCAGGGACTTACCCCAACTTGAGCAGTACTTC. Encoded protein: CASRDLPQLEQYF.

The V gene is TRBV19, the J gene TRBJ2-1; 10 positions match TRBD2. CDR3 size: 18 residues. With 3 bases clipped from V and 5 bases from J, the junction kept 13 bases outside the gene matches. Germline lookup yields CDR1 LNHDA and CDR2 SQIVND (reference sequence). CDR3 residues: CASSMNSGGAAPHNEQFF. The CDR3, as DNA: TGTGCCAGTAGTATGAACAGCGGGGGGGCCGCCCCCCACAATGAGCAGTTCTTC.

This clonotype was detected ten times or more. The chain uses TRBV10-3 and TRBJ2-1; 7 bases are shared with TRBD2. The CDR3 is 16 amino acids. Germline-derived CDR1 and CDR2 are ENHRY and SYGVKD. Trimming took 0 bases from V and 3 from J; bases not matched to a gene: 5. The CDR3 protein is CAISESNQRGYNEQFF. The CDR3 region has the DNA TGTGCCATCAGTGAGTCGAACCAGCGGGGCTACAATGAGCAGTTCTTC.

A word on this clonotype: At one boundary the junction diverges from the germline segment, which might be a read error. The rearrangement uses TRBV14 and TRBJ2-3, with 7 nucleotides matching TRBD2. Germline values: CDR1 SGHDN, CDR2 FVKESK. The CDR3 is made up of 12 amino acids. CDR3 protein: CASRSLGGSAHF. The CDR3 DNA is TGTGCCAGCCGATCGCTAGGCGGGAGCGCCCATTTT.

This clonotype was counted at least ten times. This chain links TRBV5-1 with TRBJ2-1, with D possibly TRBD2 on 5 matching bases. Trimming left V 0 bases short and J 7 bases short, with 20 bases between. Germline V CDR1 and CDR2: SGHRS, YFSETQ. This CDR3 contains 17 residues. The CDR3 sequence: CASSLAIAGVFLNEQFF. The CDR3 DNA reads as TGCGCCAGCAGCTTGGCAATCGCGGGTGTTTTTCTTAATGAGCAGTTCTTC.

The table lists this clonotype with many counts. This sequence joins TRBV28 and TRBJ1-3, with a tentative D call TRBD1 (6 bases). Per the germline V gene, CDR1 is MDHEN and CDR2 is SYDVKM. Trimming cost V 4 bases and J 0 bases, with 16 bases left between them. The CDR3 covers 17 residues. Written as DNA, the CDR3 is TGTGCCAGCAGTTCGCTGACAGGAGGTTCCTCTGGAAACACCATATATTTT. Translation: CASSSLTGGSSGNTIYF.

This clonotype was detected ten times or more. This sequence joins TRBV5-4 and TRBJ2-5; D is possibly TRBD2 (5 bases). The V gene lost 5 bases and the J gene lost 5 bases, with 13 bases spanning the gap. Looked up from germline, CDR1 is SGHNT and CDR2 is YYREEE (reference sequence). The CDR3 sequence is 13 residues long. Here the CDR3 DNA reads TGTGCCAGCAGATCTAACTGGGAGGAGACCCAGTACTTC. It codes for CASRSNWEETQYF. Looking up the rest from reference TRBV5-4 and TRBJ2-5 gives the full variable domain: ETGVTQSPTHLIKTRGQQVTLRCSSQSGHNTVSWYQQALGQGPQFIFQYYREEENGRGNFPPRFSGLQFPNYSSELNVNALELDDSALYLCASRSNWEETQYFGPGTRLLVL.

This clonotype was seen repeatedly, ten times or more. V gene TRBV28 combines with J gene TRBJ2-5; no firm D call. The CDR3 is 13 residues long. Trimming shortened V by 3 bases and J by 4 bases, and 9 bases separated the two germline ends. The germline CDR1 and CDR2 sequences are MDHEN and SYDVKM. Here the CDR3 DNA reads TGTGCCAGCAGTTTTCCGCCGCGAGAGACCCAGTACTTC. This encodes CASSFPPRETQYF.

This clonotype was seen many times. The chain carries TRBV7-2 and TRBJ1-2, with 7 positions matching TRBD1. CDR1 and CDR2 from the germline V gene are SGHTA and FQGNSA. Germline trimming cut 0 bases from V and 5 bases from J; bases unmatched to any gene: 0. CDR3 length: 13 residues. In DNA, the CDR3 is TGTGCCAGCAGCTTAGCGGGACAGTATGGCTACACCTTC. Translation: CASSLAGQYGYTF.

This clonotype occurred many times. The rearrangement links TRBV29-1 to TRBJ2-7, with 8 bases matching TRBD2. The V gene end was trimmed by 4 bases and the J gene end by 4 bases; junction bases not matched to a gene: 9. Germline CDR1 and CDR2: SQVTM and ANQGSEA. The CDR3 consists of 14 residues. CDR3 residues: CSVAPLAAQYEQYF. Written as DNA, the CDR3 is TGCAGCGTTGCTCCACTAGCGGCTCAGTACGAGCAGTACTTC.

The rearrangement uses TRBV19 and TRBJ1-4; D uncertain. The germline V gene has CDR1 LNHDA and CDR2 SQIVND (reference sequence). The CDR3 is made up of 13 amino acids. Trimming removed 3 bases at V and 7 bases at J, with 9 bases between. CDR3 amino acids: CASSIRRPEKLFF. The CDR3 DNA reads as TGTGCCAGTAGTATCCGGAGACCTGAAAAACTGTTTTTT.

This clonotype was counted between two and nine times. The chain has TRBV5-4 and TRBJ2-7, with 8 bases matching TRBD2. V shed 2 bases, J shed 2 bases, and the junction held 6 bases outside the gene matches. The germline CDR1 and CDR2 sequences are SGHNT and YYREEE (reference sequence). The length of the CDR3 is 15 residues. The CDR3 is CASSLGSGNAYEQYF. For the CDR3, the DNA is TGTGCCAGCAGCTTAGGTAGCGGGAATGCCTACGAGCAGTACTTC. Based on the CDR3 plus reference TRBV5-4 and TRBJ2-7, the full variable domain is ETGVTQSPTHLIKTRGQQVTLRCSSQSGHNTVSWYQQALGQGPQFIFQYYREEENGRGNFPPRFSGLQFPNYSSELNVNALELDDSALYLCASSLGSGNAYEQYFGPGTRLTVT.

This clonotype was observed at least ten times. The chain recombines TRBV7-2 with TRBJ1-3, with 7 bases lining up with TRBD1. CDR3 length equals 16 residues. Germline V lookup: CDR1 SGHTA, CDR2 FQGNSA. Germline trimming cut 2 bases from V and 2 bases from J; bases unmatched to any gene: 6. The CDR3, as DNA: TGTGCCAGCAGCTTACCGAGACAGGGAACTGGAAACACCATATATTTT. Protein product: CASSLPRQGTGNTIYF.

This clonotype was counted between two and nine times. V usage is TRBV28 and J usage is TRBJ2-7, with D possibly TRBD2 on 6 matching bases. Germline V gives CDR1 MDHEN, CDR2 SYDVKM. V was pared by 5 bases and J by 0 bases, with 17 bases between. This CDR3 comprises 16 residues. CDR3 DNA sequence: TGTGCCAGCAGTCCCCGGCTTGGGACTGCCTCCTACGAGCAGTACTTC. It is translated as CASSPRLGTASYEQYF.

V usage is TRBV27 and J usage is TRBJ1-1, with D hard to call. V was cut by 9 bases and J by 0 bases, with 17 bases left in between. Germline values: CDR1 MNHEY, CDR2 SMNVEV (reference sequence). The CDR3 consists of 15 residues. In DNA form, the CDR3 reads TGTGCCAGTCATAAATTAGGGCTGGTGAACACTGAAGCTTTCTTT. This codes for CASHKLGLVNTEAFF.

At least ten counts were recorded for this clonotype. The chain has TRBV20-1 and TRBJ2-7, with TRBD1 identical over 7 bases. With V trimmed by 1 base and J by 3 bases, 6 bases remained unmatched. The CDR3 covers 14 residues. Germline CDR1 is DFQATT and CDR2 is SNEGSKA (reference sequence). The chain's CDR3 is CSARAYDRDYEQYF. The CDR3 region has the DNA TGCAGTGCTAGAGCTTATGACAGGGACTACGAGCAGTACTTC.

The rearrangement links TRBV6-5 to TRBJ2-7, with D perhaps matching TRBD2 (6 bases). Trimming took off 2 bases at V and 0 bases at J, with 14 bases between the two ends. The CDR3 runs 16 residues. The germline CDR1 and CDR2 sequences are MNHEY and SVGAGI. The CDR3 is CASSYLAGRSSYEQYF. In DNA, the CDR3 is TGTGCCAGCAGTTACCTTGCAGGGAGGAGCTCCTACGAGCAGTACTTC.

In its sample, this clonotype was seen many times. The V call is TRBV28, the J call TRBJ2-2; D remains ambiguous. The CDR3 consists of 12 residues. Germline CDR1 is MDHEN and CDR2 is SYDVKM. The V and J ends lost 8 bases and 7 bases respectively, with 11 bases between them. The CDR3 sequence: CASGWTGGELFF. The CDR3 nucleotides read TGTGCCAGCGGCTGGACCGGCGGGGAGCTGTTTTTT.

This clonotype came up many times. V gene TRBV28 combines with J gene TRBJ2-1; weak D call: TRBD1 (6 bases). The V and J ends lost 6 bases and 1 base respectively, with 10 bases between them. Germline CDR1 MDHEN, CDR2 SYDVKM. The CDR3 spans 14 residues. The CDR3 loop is CASRRQVSYNEQFF. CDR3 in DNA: TGTGCCAGCAGAAGACAGGTATCCTACAATGAGCAGTTCTTC.

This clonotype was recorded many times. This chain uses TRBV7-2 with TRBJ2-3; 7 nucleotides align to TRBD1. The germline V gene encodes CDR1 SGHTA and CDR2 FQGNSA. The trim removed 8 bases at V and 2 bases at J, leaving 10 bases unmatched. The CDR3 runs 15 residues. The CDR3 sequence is CASQQRTGLTDTQYF. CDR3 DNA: TGTGCCAGCCAACAGCGGACAGGCCTCACAGATACGCAGTATTTT.

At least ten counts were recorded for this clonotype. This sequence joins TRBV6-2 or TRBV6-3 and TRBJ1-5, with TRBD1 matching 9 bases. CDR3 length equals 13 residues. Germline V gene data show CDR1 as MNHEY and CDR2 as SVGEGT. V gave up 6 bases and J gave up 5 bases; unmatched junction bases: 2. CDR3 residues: CASSDRGYQPQHF. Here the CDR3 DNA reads TGTGCCAGCAGCGACAGGGGGTATCAGCCCCAGCATTTT.

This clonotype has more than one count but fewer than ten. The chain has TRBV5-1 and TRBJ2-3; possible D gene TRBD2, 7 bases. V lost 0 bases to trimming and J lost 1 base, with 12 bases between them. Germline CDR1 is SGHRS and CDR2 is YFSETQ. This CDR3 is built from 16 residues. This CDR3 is CASSLGGGDRTDTQYF. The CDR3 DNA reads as TGCGCCAGCAGCTTGGGAGGGGGGGACCGCACAGATACGCAGTATTTT.

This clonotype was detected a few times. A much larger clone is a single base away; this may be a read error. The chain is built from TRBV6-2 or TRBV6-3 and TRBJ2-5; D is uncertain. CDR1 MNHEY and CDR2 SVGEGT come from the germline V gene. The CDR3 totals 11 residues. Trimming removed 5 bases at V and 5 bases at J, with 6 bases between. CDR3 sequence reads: CASSHGETQYF. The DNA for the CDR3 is TGTGCCAGCAGTCATGGGGAGACCCAGTACTTC.

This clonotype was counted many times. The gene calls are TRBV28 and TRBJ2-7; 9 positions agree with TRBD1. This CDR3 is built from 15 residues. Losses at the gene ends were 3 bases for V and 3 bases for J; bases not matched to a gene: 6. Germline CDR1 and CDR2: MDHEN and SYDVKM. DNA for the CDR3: TGTGCCAGCAGTTTCCGGGACAGGGACTTCTACGAGCAGTACTTC. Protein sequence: CASSFRDRDFYEQYF.

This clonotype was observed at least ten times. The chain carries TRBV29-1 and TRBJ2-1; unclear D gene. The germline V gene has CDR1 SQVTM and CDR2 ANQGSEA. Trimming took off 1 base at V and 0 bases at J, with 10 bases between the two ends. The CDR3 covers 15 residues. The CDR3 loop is CSVEGHQSSYNEQFF. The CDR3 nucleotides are TGCAGCGTTGAAGGACACCAGAGCTCCTACAATGAGCAGTTCTTC.